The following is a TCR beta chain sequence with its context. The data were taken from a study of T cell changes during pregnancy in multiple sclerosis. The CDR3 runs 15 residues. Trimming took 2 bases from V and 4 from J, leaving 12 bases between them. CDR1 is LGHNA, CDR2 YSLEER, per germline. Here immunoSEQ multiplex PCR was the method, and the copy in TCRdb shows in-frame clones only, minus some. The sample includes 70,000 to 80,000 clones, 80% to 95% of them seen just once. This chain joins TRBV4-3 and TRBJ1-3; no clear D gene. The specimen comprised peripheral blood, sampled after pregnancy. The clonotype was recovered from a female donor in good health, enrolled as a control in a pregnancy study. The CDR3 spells CASSQSPNWGNTIYF. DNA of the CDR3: TGCGCCAGCAGCCAATCGCCTAACTGGGGAAACACCATATATTTT.